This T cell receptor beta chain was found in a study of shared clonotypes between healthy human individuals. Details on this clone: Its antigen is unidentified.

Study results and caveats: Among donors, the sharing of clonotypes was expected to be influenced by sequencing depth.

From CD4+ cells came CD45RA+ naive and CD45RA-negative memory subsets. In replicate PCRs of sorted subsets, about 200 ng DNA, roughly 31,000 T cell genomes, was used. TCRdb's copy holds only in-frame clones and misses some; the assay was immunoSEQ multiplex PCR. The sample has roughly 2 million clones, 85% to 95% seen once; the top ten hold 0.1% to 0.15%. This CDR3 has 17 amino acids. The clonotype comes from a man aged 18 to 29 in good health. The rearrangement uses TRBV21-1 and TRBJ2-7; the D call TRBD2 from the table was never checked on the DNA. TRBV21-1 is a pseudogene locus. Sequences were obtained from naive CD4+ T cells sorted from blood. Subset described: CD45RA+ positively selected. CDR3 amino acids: CASSNTIGLAGTDEQYF. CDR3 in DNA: TGTGCCAGCAGCAATACAATAGGACTAGCGGGAACAGACGAGCAGTACTTC.